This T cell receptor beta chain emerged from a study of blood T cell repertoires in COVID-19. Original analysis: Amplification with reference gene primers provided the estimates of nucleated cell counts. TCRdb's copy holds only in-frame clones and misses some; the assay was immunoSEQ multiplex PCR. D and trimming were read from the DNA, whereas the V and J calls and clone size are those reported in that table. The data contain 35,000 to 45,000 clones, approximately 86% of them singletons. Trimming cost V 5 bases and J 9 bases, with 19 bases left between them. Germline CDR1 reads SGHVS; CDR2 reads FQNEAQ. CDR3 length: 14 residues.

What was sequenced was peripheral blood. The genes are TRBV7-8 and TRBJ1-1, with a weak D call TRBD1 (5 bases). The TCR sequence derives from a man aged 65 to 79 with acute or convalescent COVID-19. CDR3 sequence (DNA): TGTGCCAGCAGCCGAGAACGGGGGGTAGGGAAAGCTTTCTTT. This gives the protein CASSRERGVGKAFF. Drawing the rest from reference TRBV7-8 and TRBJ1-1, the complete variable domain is GAGVSQSPRYKVAKRGQDVALRCDPISGHVSLFWYQQALGQGPEFLTYFQNEAQLDKSGLPSDRFFAERPEGSVSTLKIQRTQQEDSAVYLCASSRERGVGKAFFGQGTRLTVV.